This TCR beta chain is drawn from a study of T-cell reconstitution after alpha-beta-depleted transplantation in children. Study-level findings and limits: Alpha-beta T cells about two months after transplant reportedly derived from several hundred expanded graft clones.

A library of TCRbeta sequences, prepared with unique molecular identifiers, was generated. Each CDR3 protein is one row after TCRdb ran MiXCR on the PCR reads. The table lists about a million distinct CDR3 sequences, 25% to 30% of them singletons, with roughly 27% in the top ten. As regards this clonotype: Its antigen is as yet unknown.

There are 15 residues in the CDR3. Trimming removed 4 bases from V and 1 base from J; junction bases left unmatched: 8. Per germline, CDR1 SGHKS and CDR2 YYEKEE (reference sequence). This chain uses TRBV5-5 with TRBJ2-7, with 7 nucleotides matching TRBD1. The source is a boy less than two years old who had a stem cell transplant for SCID, so the T cells may come from the graft donor. Sequencing used PBMCs, mostly from graft donor cells, obtained 360 days after TCRalphabeta/CD19-depleted stem cell transplant. CDR3 nucleotide sequence: TGTGCCAGCAGCCGGCTTGAGGGACAGTCCTACGAGCAGTACTTC. It encodes CASSRLEGQSYEQYF.